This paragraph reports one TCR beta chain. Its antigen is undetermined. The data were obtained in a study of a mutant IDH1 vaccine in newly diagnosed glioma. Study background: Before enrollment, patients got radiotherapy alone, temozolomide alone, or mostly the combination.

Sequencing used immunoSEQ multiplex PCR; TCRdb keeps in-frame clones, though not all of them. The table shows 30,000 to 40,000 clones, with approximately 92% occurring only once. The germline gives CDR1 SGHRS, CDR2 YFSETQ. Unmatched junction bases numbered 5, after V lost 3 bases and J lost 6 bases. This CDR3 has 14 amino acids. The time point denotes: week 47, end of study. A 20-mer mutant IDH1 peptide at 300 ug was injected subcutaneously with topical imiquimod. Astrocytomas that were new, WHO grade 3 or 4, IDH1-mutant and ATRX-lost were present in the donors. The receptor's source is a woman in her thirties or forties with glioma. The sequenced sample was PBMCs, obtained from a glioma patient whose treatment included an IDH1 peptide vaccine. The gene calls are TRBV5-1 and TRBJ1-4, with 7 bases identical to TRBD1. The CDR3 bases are TGCGCCAGCAGCTACAGGGGTACGGATGAAAAACTGTTTTTT. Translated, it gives CASSYRGTDEKLFF.